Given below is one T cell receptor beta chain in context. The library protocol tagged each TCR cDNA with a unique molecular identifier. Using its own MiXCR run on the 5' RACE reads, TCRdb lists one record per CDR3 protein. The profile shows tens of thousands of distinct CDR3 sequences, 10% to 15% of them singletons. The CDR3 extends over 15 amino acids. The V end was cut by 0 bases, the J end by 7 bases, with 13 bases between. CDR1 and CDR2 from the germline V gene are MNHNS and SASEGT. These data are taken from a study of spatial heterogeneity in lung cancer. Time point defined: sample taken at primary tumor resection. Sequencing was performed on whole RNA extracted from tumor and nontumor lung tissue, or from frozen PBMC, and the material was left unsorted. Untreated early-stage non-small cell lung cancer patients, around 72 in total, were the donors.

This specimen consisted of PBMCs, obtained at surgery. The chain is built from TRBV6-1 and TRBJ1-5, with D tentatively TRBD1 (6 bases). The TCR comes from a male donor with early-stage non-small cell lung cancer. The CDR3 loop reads CASSEAQAGVQPQHF. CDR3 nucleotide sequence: TGTGCCAGCAGTGAAGCTCAGGCAGGGGTGCAGCCCCAGCATTTT.